This T cell receptor beta chain was obtained from a study of cytomegalovirus exposure and HLA in healthy donors. V dropped 4 bases and J dropped 7 bases, with 20 bases sitting between them. Per the germline V gene, CDR1 is MNHEY and CDR2 is SVGAGI. The CDR3 runs 16 residues. Primers included in the PCR were 60 Vbeta and 13 Jbeta primers. The data were produced by immunoSEQ multiplex PCR, yet TCRdb's version contains in-frame clones alone and is incomplete. The table includes more than 130,000 clones, around 80% detected once. Sequencing was done on a sample of PBMCs. The sequence was collected from a man aged 25-40 years in good health and CMV-seronegative. This chain links TRBV6-5 with TRBJ2-1, with unresolved D. CDR3 coding DNA: TGTGCCAGCAGTTCTCCGCCCCCTATTAGAGGAAATGAGCAGTTCTTC. Amino acid sequence: CASSSPPPIRGNEQFF.